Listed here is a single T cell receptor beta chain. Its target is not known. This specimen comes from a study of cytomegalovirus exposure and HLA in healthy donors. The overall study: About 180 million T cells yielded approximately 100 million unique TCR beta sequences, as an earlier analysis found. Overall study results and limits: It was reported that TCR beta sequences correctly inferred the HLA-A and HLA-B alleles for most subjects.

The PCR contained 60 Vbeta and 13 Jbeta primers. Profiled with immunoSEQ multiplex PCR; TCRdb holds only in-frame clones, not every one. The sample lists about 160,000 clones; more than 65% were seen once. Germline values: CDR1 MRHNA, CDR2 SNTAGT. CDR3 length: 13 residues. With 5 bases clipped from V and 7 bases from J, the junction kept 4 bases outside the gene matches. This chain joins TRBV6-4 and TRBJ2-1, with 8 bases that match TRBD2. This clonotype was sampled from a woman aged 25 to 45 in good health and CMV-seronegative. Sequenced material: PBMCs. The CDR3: CASSSGRGNEQFF. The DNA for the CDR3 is TGTGCCAGCAGTAGCGGGAGAGGTAATGAGCAGTTCTTC.